Below, 13 T cell receptor beta chains from the same sample are listed, as sequenced in a study of blood T cell repertoires in COVID-19. TCRdb's table, derived via immunoSEQ multiplex PCR, lists solely in-frame clones and lacks some. The sample lists approximately 76,000 clones, around 85% occurring once. The specimen was peripheral blood. All receptors come from a man older than 75 in a cohort sampled during active COVID-19.

The chain is built from TRBV6-6 and TRBJ2-1; D call uncertain. The length of the CDR3 is 12 residues. CDR1 and CDR2 (germline): MNHNY, SVGAGI (reference sequence). With 0 bases removed from V and 6 bases from J, the gap between germline ends came to 3 bases. The CDR3 spells CASSYSGNEQFF. Written as DNA, the CDR3 is TGTGCCAGCAGTTACTCCGGCAATGAGCAGTTCTTC.

The chain uses TRBV4-3 and TRBJ1-2, with D unresolved. CDR3 size: 13 residues. Trimming left V 4 bases short and J 8 bases short, with 14 bases between. Germline assignment: CDR1 LGHNA and CDR2 YSLEER. The CDR3 sequence: CASSREAAGGYTF. In nucleotides, the CDR3 is TGCGCCAGCAGCCGGGAGGCCGCCGGCGGCTACACCTTC.

The CDR3 bases are TGCGCCAGCAGCTTCGGCGGGGGGGCAATCAATGAGCAGTTCTTC. This translates into CASSFGGGAINEQFF. This chain uses TRBV5-1 with TRBJ2-1; 9 nucleotides line up with TRBD2. CDR3 size: 15 residues. CDR1 is SGHRS, CDR2 YFSETQ, per germline. J gave up 6 bases and V 2 bases, and 6 bases lay outside the gene matches. The full variable domain, in which reference TRBV5-1 and TRBJ2-1 provide the parts outside the CDR3, is KAGVTQTPRYLIKTRGQQVTLSCSPISGHRSVSWYQQTPGQGLQFLFEYFSETQRNKGNFPGRFSGRQFSNSRSEMNVSTLELGDSALYLCASSFGGGAINEQFFGPGTRLTVL.

The chain combines TRBV28 with TRBJ2-1, with D perhaps matching TRBD2 (6 bases). Germline lookup yields CDR1 MDHEN and CDR2 SYDVKM. The CDR3 has 15 residues. Between the trimmed V and J ends, which lost 8 bases and 0 bases, there was a span of 14 bases. CDR3 bases: TGTGCCAGCTCTGTCGGGGGAAGCTCCTACAATGAGCAGTTCTTC. Translating it yields CASSVGGSSYNEQFF.

This chain joins TRBV5-1 and TRBJ2-1, with TRBD2 matching 8 bases. CDR3 size: 18 residues. Germline V gene lookup returns CDR1 SGHRS and CDR2 YFSETQ. Trimming cost V 1 base and J 8 bases; bases outside gene matches: 17. In DNA form, the CDR3 reads TGCGCCAGCAGCTTGCCACTTTTCCCGGGACTAGGGGACGATGAGCAGTTCTTC. Protein: CASSLPLFPGLGDDEQFF.

The chain carries TRBV11-2 and TRBJ1-3, with unresolved D. V lost 2 bases and J lost 0, with 8 bases in between. Germline assignment: CDR1 SGHAT and CDR2 FQNNGV. The CDR3 has 15 amino acids. The CDR3 protein is CASSLLRSSGNTIYF. The DNA for the CDR3 is TGTGCCAGCAGCTTACTCCGGAGCTCTGGAAACACCATATATTTT.

This chain joins TRBV11-2 and TRBJ1-6; D perhaps matches TRBD1 (5 bases). Germline V gives CDR1 SGHAT, CDR2 FQNNGV. The CDR3 covers 16 residues. Trimming left V 0 bases short and J 7 bases short, with 13 bases between. For the CDR3, the DNA is TGTGCCAGCAGCTTAGATTACCAGGGTAGGAATTCACCCCTCCACTTT. Its translation: CASSLDYQGRNSPLHF.

The chain couples TRBV6-5 to TRBJ1-2; weak D call: TRBD1 (5 bases). Germline loops: CDR1 MNHEY, CDR2 SVGAGI. V was shortened by 0 bases and J by 1 base, with 12 bases between the two germline ends. The CDR3 has 16 residues. Here the CDR3 DNA reads TGTGCCAGCAGTTACTCGAACGCGGGGGGTAACTATGGCTACACCTTC. Translating it yields CASSYSNAGGNYGYTF.

This chain joins TRBV2 and TRBJ2-5; 7 bases agree with TRBD1. The V segment lost 6 bases and the J segment 5 bases; nucleotides outside the gene matches: 9. Germline V gene lookup returns CDR1 SNHLY and CDR2 FYNNEI. The CDR3 covers 14 residues. The CDR3 region is CASSATGSLETQYF. The DNA of the CDR3 is TGTGCCAGCAGCGCGACAGGGAGTTTGGAGACCCAGTACTTC.

The V call is TRBV2, the J call TRBJ2-1; D may be TRBD1 (6 bases). The V gene lost 11 bases and the J gene lost 4 bases, with 12 bases spanning the gap. CDR1 is SNHLY and CDR2 is FYNNEI in the germline V gene. The CDR3 totals 12 residues. The CDR3 nucleotides are TGTGCCCCCAGGGGCGGTTACAATGAGCAGTTCTTC. As protein: CAPRGGYNEQFF.

This sequence joins TRBV20-1 and TRBJ2-1; weak D call: TRBD2 (7 bases). Trimming removed 3 bases from V and 6 bases from J, with 18 bases in between. The CDR3 has 15 residues. The germline V gene has CDR1 DFQATT and CDR2 SNEGSKA (reference sequence). The CDR3: CSASLWAGAANEQFF. The CDR3 nucleotides are TGCAGTGCTAGTTTGTGGGCGGGGGCCGCCAATGAGCAGTTCTTC.

The chain joins TRBV5-1 to TRBJ1-6; D not resolved. V lost 4 bases to trimming and J lost 0 bases, with 14 bases between them. From germline, CDR1 is SGHRS and CDR2 YFSETQ. The CDR3 sequence is 17 residues long. The CDR3 sequence is CASSPWTVSSYNSPLHF. The CDR3 bases are TGCGCCAGCAGCCCGTGGACTGTTAGCTCCTATAATTCACCCCTCCACTTT.

The sample holds a few counts of this clone. The chain joins TRBV7-2 to TRBJ2-7; D is unresolved. CDR1 and CDR2 (germline): SGHTA, FQGNSA. V was cut by 1 base and J by 6 bases, with 10 bases left in between. The CDR3 is 13 residues long. The CDR3 spells CASSLGQLGEQYV. The CDR3 coding sequence is TGTGCCAGCAGCTTAGGACAATTAGGCGAGCAGTACGTC.